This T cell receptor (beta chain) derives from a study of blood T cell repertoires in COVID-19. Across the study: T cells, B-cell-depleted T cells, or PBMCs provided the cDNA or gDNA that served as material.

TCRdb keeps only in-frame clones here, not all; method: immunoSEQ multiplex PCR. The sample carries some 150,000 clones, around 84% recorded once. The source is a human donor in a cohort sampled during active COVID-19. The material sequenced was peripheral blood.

The CDR3 is CASSQGGSTEAFF. In nucleotides, the CDR3 is TGTGCCAGCAGCCAGGGAGGGAGCACTGAAGCTTTCTTT. The rearrangement links TRBV9 to TRBJ1-1; tentative D call: TRBD1 (5 bases). Germline CDR1 is SGDLS and CDR2 is YYNGEE. The CDR3 is 13 amino acids. The germline V and J ends were trimmed by 4 bases and 4 bases, with 11 bases remaining between them.